A single sample is the source of the 29 T cell receptor beta chains below, sequenced in a study of response to subunit inactivated influenza vaccine. MiXCR, applied by TCRdb to the RT-PCR reads, yields one record per CDR3 protein. Among about 190,000 distinct CDR3 sequences listed, around 15% were seen once. The starting material was CD8+ T cells sorted from PBMCs, obtained 5 to 6 days after vaccination. The receptor source for this set is a man aged 50 or older who received an inactivated influenza vaccine.

This clonotype was picked up a small number of times. The chain employs TRBV12-3 or TRBV12-4 and TRBJ2-7; 8 bases fit TRBD2. J gave up 4 bases and V 6 bases, and 11 bases lay outside the gene matches. The CDR3 extends over 15 amino acids. CDR3 nucleotides: TGTGCCAGCAGGACTTCTACTAGCGGCAATTACGAGCAGTACTTC. This encodes CASRTSTSGNYEQYF.

J is TRBJ1-1 and V is TRBV7-6; 11 bases agree with TRBD1. The CDR3 is made up of 16 amino acids. CDR1 and CDR2 (germline): SGHVS, FNYEAQ. Losses at the gene ends were 5 bases for V and 1 base for J; bases not matched to a gene: 6. The CDR3 loop reads CASSRWTGGGNTEAFF. CDR3 DNA sequence: TGTGCCAGCAGCCGCTGGACAGGGGGCGGGAACACTGAAGCTTTCTTT.

V usage is TRBV11-2 and J usage is TRBJ2-1; D gene ambiguous. Trimming stripped 5 bases from V and 7 bases from J, with 9 bases between. CDR1 and CDR2 (germline): SGHAT, FQNNGV. The CDR3 has 12 residues. Here the CDR3 reads CASSPHRNEQFF. CDR3 DNA: TGTGCCAGCAGCCCACACCGAAATGAGCAGTTCTTC.

V usage is TRBV4-1 and J usage is TRBJ1-2; D is perhaps TRBD1 (6 bases). Trimming removed 1 base at V and 4 bases at J, with 13 bases between. The CDR3 runs 15 residues. CDR1 MGHRA and CDR2 YSYEKL come from the germline V gene. The CDR3 loop is CASSQAGGGVYGYTF. The CDR3 bases are TGCGCCAGCAGCCAAGCAGGAGGGGGAGTCTATGGCTACACCTTC.

The chain is built from TRBV7-7 and TRBJ2-3, with 7 bases identical to TRBD2. V lost 1 base and J lost 4; bases outside the gene matches: 5. The CDR3 contains 15 residues. Germline CDR1 SSHAT, CDR2 FNYEAQ (reference sequence). CDR3 in DNA: TGTGCCAGCAGCTTAGGGGAGGGATTATCAGATACGCAGTATTTT. Amino acids: CASSLGEGLSDTQYF.

This clonotype was detected a few times. The V and J genes are TRBV6-1 and TRBJ1-2; D ambiguous. The germline gives CDR1 MNHNS, CDR2 SASEGT. The CDR3 has 14 amino acids. Trimming took 4 bases from V and 6 from J, leaving 15 bases between them. In nucleotides, the CDR3 is TGTGCCAGCAGTGGACGGATTTCCGGGGATGGCTACACCTTC. This translates into CASSGRISGDGYTF.

This clonotype has just a few counts. The chain has TRBV29-1 and TRBJ2-1; maybe TRBD1 (6 bases). CDR1 is SQVTM, CDR2 ANQGSEA, per germline. Trimming took off 7 bases at V and 4 bases at J, with 14 bases between the two ends. This CDR3 spans 13 amino acids. The CDR3 protein is CSAEPGQYNEQFF. CDR3 DNA sequence: TGCAGCGCTGAGCCGGGACAATACAATGAGCAGTTCTTC.

J is TRBJ1-1 and V is TRBV4-2, with D possibly being TRBD1 (6 bases). Trimming left V 0 bases short and J 4 bases short, with 18 bases between. In germline, CDR1 is LGHNA, CDR2 YNFKEQ. The CDR3 has 17 residues. The CDR3 is CASSQDRSAGVSTEAFF. In DNA form, the CDR3 reads TGTGCCAGCAGCCAAGATCGAAGTGCAGGGGTGAGCACTGAAGCTTTCTTT.

This clonotype has a count of ten or more. The genes are TRBV27 and TRBJ2-1; D is unclear. Trimming cost V 2 bases and J 0 bases, with 8 bases left between them. The CDR3 has 15 amino acids. Germline CDR1 reads MNHEY; CDR2 reads SMNVEV (reference sequence). CDR3 in DNA: TGTGCCAGCAGTTTAGTTGGCGGCTCCTACAATGAGCAGTTCTTC. Translation gives CASSLVGGSYNEQFF.

This clonotype was observed at least ten times. The chain uses TRBV11-1 and TRBJ2-3, with 15 positions matching TRBD2. The V gene's germline CDR1 is SGHAT and CDR2 FQDESV (reference sequence). J lost 2 bases, V lost 5 bases, and 8 bases had no gene match. The CDR3 has 18 amino acids. The CDR3 nucleotides read TGTGCCAGCAGCCTAGGGACTAGCGGGGGGCCTTCCACAGATACGCAGTATTTT. Protein product: CASSLGTSGGPSTDTQYF.

This clonotype was counted only a few times. The chain links TRBV7-9 to TRBJ1-3; tentatively, D is TRBD1 (5 bases). Trimming took off 5 bases at V and 8 bases at J, with 16 bases between the two ends. The CDR3 is 14 residues long. CDR1 and CDR2 (germline): SEHNR, FQNEAQ (reference sequence). DNA of the CDR3: TGTGCCAGCAGCCCAAAGGGGCTAAGGGACACCATATATTTT. Protein sequence: CASSPKGLRDTIYF.

J is TRBJ2-7 and V is TRBV7-2; 10 positions agree with TRBD2. The V and J ends lost 3 bases and 2 bases, in that order; junction bases with no gene match: 4. This CDR3 has 15 residues. Germline V lookup: CDR1 SGHTA, CDR2 FQGNSA. The CDR3 nucleotides are TGTGCCAGCAGCTTGGGACTAGCGTTGACCTACGAGCAGTACTTC. It is translated as CASSLGLALTYEQYF.

This clonotype was found a few times. The chain has TRBV9 and TRBJ2-3; 11 nucleotides match TRBD2. Germline CDR1 reads SGDLS; CDR2 reads YYNGEE. CDR3 length: 16 amino acids. V shed 3 bases and J 2 bases; nucleotides not matched to a gene: 5. CDR3 nucleotide sequence: TGTGCCAGCAGCGCCTTAGCGGGAGGGTTCACAGATACGCAGTATTTT. Translated: CASSALAGGFTDTQYF.

Many counts were recorded for this clonotype. Its ends do not fully match the called genes, so a read error is possible. The chain joins TRBV7-9 to TRBJ2-1; 9 bases match TRBD1. CDR1 and CDR2 from the germline V gene are SEHNR and FQNEAQ (reference sequence). The CDR3 totals 14 residues. CDR3 nucleotide sequence: TGTGCCAGCAGCTACCCGGGACAGGGAACCTCGTACTACTTC. This translates into CASSYPGQGTSYYF.

This clonotype has at least ten counts. The V and J genes are TRBV10-3 and TRBJ2-3; tentative D call: TRBD1 (6 bases). The length of the CDR3 is 17 residues. In germline, CDR1 is ENHRY, CDR2 SYGVKD. V dropped 0 bases and J dropped 8 bases, with 21 bases sitting between them. The CDR3 loop is CAISESSSADRRLTQYF. The CDR3 nucleotides are TGTGCCATCAGTGAGTCATCGTCGGCTGACAGGCGACTTACGCAGTATTTT.

In the case of this clonotype: A much larger clonotype is one base distant, so this may be a read error. The V gene is TRBV20-1, the J gene TRBJ2-3; D may be TRBD1 (6 bases). Germline V gene lookup returns CDR1 DFQATT and CDR2 SNEGSKA (reference sequence). This CDR3 comprises 16 residues. CDR3 sequence (DNA): TGCTGTGCTAGAGATATCCAGGGGATGACTACAGATACGCAGTATTTT. Its translation: CCARDIQGMTTDTQYF.

The CDR3 region has the DNA TGTGCCAGCAGCTTGTCTGTGGGAGGGCCATTCGCGTTCTTC. This translates into CASSLSVGGPFAFF. The chain uses TRBV5-5 and TRBJ2-1; TRBD2 matches at 7 bases. The CDR3 consists of 14 residues. The V gene end was trimmed by 1 base and the J gene end by 15 bases; junction bases not matched to a gene: 13. Germline CDR1 is SGHKS and CDR2 is YYEKEE (reference sequence). Using reference TRBV5-5 and TRBJ2-1 for the parts outside the CDR3, the full variable domain is DAGVTQSPTHLIKTRGQQVTLRCSPISGHKSVSWYQQVLGQGPQFIFQYYEKEERGRGNFPDRFSARQFPNYSSELNVNALLLGDSALYLCASSLSVGGPFAFFGPGTRLTVL.

This clonotype appeared a few times. The chain uses TRBV20-1 and TRBJ2-3; the D gene could be TRBD1 or TRBD2 (6 bases each). Germline CDR1 and CDR2: DFQATT and SNEGSKA (reference sequence). V was clipped by 6 bases and J by 0 bases, with 13 bases between them. This CDR3 region has 14 residues. The CDR3 sequence is CSATRGGSTDTQYF. Here the CDR3 DNA reads TGCAGTGCGACGAGAGGGGGGAGCACAGATACGCAGTATTTT.

This clonotype showed up many times. The rearrangement joins TRBV7-8 to TRBJ1-6; D might be TRBD1 (5 bases). V lost 5 bases and J lost 7, with 15 bases in between. The CDR3 consists of 15 residues. Germline V lookup: CDR1 SGHVS, CDR2 FQNEAQ. The CDR3 region is CASSISGTGNSPLHF. The DNA for the CDR3 is TGTGCCAGCAGCATTTCCGGGACGGGGAATTCACCCCTCCACTTT.

There are a few counts of this clonotype. The chain is built from TRBV12-3 or TRBV12-4 and TRBJ2-5, with D unclear. The CDR3 has 15 residues. Trimming removed 2 bases from V and 1 base from J, with 11 bases in between. The CDR3 protein is CASSLIVGPQETQYF. The CDR3, as DNA: TGTGCCAGCAGTTTAATCGTGGGCCCCCAAGAGACCCAGTACTTC.

This clonotype occurred a few times. The chain carries TRBV6-5 and TRBJ1-2; D call uncertain. With 6 bases removed from V and 1 base from J, the gap between germline ends came to 12 bases. The germline gives CDR1 MNHEY, CDR2 SVGAGI. The CDR3 length is 14 residues. In nucleotides, the CDR3 is TGTGCCAGCAGCTTAGTGGGGAATAACTATGGCTACACCTTC. It encodes CASSLVGNNYGYTF.

The chain is built from TRBV7-6 and TRBJ2-1; 10 bases line up with TRBD2. The CDR3 is 17 residues long. The germline V gene encodes CDR1 SGHVS and CDR2 FNYEAQ. The V and J ends lost 2 bases and 1 base, in that order; junction bases with no gene match: 5. The CDR3: CASSLLAGGLSYNEQFF. The DNA for the CDR3 is TGTGCCAGCAGCTTATTAGCGGGGGGACTATCCTACAATGAGCAGTTCTTC. The full variable domain, its missing parts supplied by reference TRBV7-6 and TRBJ2-1, is GAGVSQSPRYKVTKRGQDVALRCDPISGHVSLYWYRQALGQGPEFLTYFNYEAQQDKSGLPNDRFSAERPEGSISTLTIQRTEQRDSAMYRCASSLLAGGLSYNEQFFGPGTRLTVL.

This clonotype has ten or more counts. The chain has TRBV7-9 and TRBJ1-1; TRBD1 aligns across 8 bases. CDR1 is SEHNR and CDR2 is FQNEAQ in the germline V gene (reference sequence). The V segment lost 6 bases and the J segment 12 bases; nucleotides outside the gene matches: 12. The CDR3 is made up of 13 amino acids. For the CDR3, the DNA is TGTGCCAGCAGGGACTCTTGGGACAGGCGGACTTTCTTT. It is translated as CASRDSWDRRTFF.

The rearrangement links TRBV3-1 to TRBJ2-1; TRBD2 aligns across 9 bases. With V trimmed by 8 bases and J by 7 bases, 9 bases remained unmatched. This CDR3 contains 14 residues. The V gene's germline CDR1 is LGHDT and CDR2 YNNKEL (reference sequence). The CDR3 nucleotides read TGTGCCAGCTCTTGGGGCGGGGGGGCAAATGAGCAGTTCTTC. As protein: CASSWGGGANEQFF.

The chain has TRBV6-2 or TRBV6-3 and TRBJ2-5, with no clear D. The germline CDR1 and CDR2 sequences are MNHEY and SVGEGT. The CDR3 totals 14 residues. The germline V and J ends were trimmed by 5 bases and 5 bases, with 15 bases remaining between them. The CDR3 DNA sequence: TGTGCCAGCAGTCCGGACCCACGGCAGGAGACCCAGTACTTC. As protein: CASSPDPRQETQYF.

This clonotype was seen a few times. The chain carries TRBV5-1 and TRBJ2-7; D gene unclear. Trimming took 0 bases from V and 0 from J, leaving 10 bases between them. Germline lookup yields CDR1 SGHRS and CDR2 YFSETQ. There are 15 residues in the CDR3. CDR3 DNA sequence: TGCGCCAGCAGCTTGGTCGCAGCCTACTCCTACGAGCAGTACTTC. Its protein is CASSLVAAYSYEQYF.

Only a few counts were recorded for this clonotype. The chain recombines TRBV28 with TRBJ2-3; TRBD2 agrees at 8 bases. Losses at the gene ends were 3 bases for V and 1 base for J; bases not matched to a gene: 6. From germline, CDR1 is MDHEN and CDR2 SYDVKM. This CDR3 is 16 amino acids long. CDR3 nucleotides: TGTGCCAGCAGTTTCCTCCAAGCGGGGGGCACAGATACGCAGTATTTT. This translates into CASSFLQAGGTDTQYF.

This clonotype was seen more than once but under ten times. The chain is built from TRBV9 and TRBJ2-1; 7 bases agree with TRBD2. Germline CDR1 SGDLS, CDR2 YYNGEE. This CDR3 has 14 amino acids. V was pared by 2 bases and J by 10 bases, with 9 bases of the junction left unmatched. CDR3 residues: CASSVSGVGTEQFF. The CDR3 DNA is TGTGCCAGCAGCGTCAGCGGGGTAGGGACCGAGCAGTTCTTC.

The chain links TRBV6-2 or TRBV6-3 to TRBJ1-5; D is unresolved. This CDR3 has 16 residues. Germline CDR1 and CDR2: MNHEY and SVGEGT. V lost 4 bases, J lost 0 bases, and 13 bases lay in between. For the CDR3, the DNA is TGTGCCAGCAGTTCAGGTCCTGTCCTTAGCAATCAGCCCCAGCATTTT. It translates to CASSSGPVLSNQPQHF.